This T cell receptor beta chain was identified in a study of T-cell reconstitution after alpha-beta-depleted transplantation in children. Regarding this clonotype: What it binds is not known.

CDR3 length: 15 amino acids. V shed 6 bases and J 7 bases; nucleotides not matched to a gene: 9. Study outcomes and limitations: T-cell numbers and diversity one year post-transplant derived largely from freshly generated T cells. Reportedly, alpha-beta T cells present about two months post-transplant originated from several hundred expanded clones of graft origin. It was surviving recipient T cells and thymic progenitors that gave some patients high TCRbeta diversity at day 60.

It was with unique molecular identifiers that the TCRbeta library was prepared. TCRdb ran MiXCR on the PCR reads and lists one entry per CDR3 protein. The table lists a few hundred thousand distinct CDR3 sequences, 27% of them singletons. This TCR derives from a boy less than two years old with Wiskott-Aldrich syndrome, due to receive a stem cell transplant. This specimen was PBMCs, taken before TCRalphabeta/CD19-depleted stem cell transplant. This sequence joins TRBV12-3 or TRBV12-4 and TRBJ2-7; 13 positions agree with TRBD2. The CDR3 sequence: CASRHGLAGAPEQYF. The CDR3 nucleotides are TGTGCCAGCAGACACGGACTAGCGGGAGCTCCTGAGCAGTACTTC.